This T cell receptor beta chain came from a study of T cells in Graves' hyperthyroidism and ophthalmopathy (dated 2019 in TCRdb). The study in broad terms: Peripheral blood was sampled at the time of initial diagnosis, prior to any treatment. TCR Vbeta CDR3 sequencing of roughly 140 peripheral blood samples (under 45 ophthalmopathy, about 75 hyperthyroidism and about 17 progressor patients) is reported in the paper. The study also compared thyroid tissue and blood T-cell repertoires from roughly 6 Graves' hyperthyroidism patients. Prospective prediction of ophthalmopathy was tested in an independent validation cohort consisting of fewer than 20 hyperthyroidism patients and around 16 patients who later progressed to ophthalmopathy. Once sampling was done, hyperthyroidism patients were given methimazole at a starting dose of 30 mg daily, whereas ophthalmopathy patients were given high-dose intravenous methylprednisolone. TCR V-J signatures able to tell the groups apart were searched for in a discovery cohort of about a hundred patients, of whom about 40 had Graves' ophthalmopathy and roughly 59 had stable Graves' hyperthyroidism. The 75 to 100 discovery patients were randomly split 7:3 into training and test sets.

TCR beta CDR3 regions were amplified from RNA transcripts. A first-round RT-PCR of the TCR CDR3 used the HTBI primer set with the Qiagen OneStep RT-PCR kit. Libraries were constructed in a second round of multiplex PCR, after which size selection and purification were carried out. Sequencing of the libraries was done on an Illumina HiSeq2000 using paired-end 100 bp reads. Turning to the authors' computational methods: Raw data were processed with SOAPnuke, discarding reads with adapters, uncalled bases, mean Phred below 15, or no exact constant-primer or identifier match. High-quality paired reads were merged with COPE v1.2.5, and unique nucleotide sequences were defined as clonotypes. MiTCR v1.1 was used to align the clonotypes against IMGT TRBV, TRBD and TRBJ reference segments. Only V-J combinations with frequency above 0.0001, covering approximately 99% of repertoires, were analysed. A TCS score was defined as the ratio between F50 (clonal expansion) and ExV (chaos), using BLOSUM62-based TCRdist between CDR3 peptides within each V-J. Welch's t-statistics and random forest reduced fewer than 550 V-J features to fewer than 15, which were used in a naive Bayes classifier (R e1071). Using fastp trimming at Q25 and MiXCR clonotype assembly, TCRdb reanalyzed the public sequencing data and kept in-frame beta chains. All rows with the same CDR3 protein become a single entry with the most common DNA and genes. The V and J calls here are based on TCRdb, not the publication. This sample gives some 370,000 distinct CDR3 sequences in total; roughly 13% of them show up just once. 28% of the sample lies in the top ten.

Here is what the overall study found, with its caveats: A 13 V-J signature model separated ophthalmopathy from stable hyperthyroidism, with 87.88% sensitivity and 81% to 83% specificity in cross-validation and 80%/75% in testing. In validation, the model predicted progression to ophthalmopathy a median of roughly 6.2 months before onset, with 70% to 71% sensitivity and more than 72% specificity. Sample size was not statistically predetermined, and blinding of investigators to group allocation was not performed. Most expanded thyroid clonotypes (frequency above 0.001) were also found in blood, which suggests that blood repertoires may mirror thyroid immune responses.

In the ophthalmopathy patients, disease was moderately to severely active, with a Clinical Activity Score of 3 or more, a NOSPECS grade of 4 or more, and a duration of less than 3 months. The study excluded patients with uncontrolled infections, other autoimmune diseases, pregnancy or lactation. Diagnoses were based on clinical symptoms, serum thyroxine and TRAb, thyroid ultrasound and orbital computed tomography. Ficoll-Paque density gradient centrifugation was used to isolate PBMCs from approximately 11 ml of fresh peripheral blood. Trizol reagent was used to extract total RNA, and RNA quality was then checked on an Agilent 2100 Bioanalyzer. This clonotype was detected ten times or more. Its antigen is not yet known. No much larger clone is present one base from it, and per-base qualities are unavailable. The sequence came from a man aged 45-65 years with Graves' ophthalmopathy. Specimen: blood.

The nucleotides are TGCGCCAGCAGTGTGACTAGCGGGAGCACAGATACGCAGTATTTT. Translated, it gives CASSVTSGSTDTQYF. The chain was built from TRBV5-1 and TRBJ2-3, with 10 bases aligning to TRBD2. V loses 5 bases at its end and J loses 0 bases; junction bases beyond the gene matches: 3. Reading from cysteine to phenylalanine, the CDR3 counts 15 amino acids. Left in the record is the CDR3 DNA by itself, 45 bases read in frame from the first base. CDR1 and CDR2 are read off the germline V gene as SGHRS and YFSETQ.